The 31 T cell receptor beta chains in this list originate from one sample, sequenced in a study of regulatory T cells in long-lasting Graves disease. Combining iRepertoire HTBI primers with Arm-PCR of CDR3 regions, the authors built TCR beta libraries. TCRdb reanalysed the multiplex PCR reads using MiXCR and keeps one entry per CDR3 protein. The table shows some 490,000 distinct CDR3 sequences, with more than 10% occurring only once. Documented time point: newly diagnosed GD, antithyroid drugs for less than 3 months. The TCR library was made from RNA extracted from PBMCs. These same data were also listed under a study on T cells in Graves' hyperthyroidism and ophthalmopathy.

The specimen comprised peripheral blood mononuclear cells (PBMCs), sampled at new diagnosis, from a patient treated with antithyroid drugs. The receptors derive from a woman in her 30s with Graves disease.

The chain employs TRBV28 and TRBJ2-3; 8 nucleotides agree with TRBD2. This CDR3 comprises 18 residues. Germline-derived CDR1 and CDR2 are MDHEN and SYDVKM. V dropped 3 bases and J dropped 5; count of bases not matched to a gene: 16. In DNA, the CDR3 is TGTGCCAGCAGTTTCAGAGAGTGGATTAGCGGGAAAGTAGATACGCAGTATTTT. This encodes CASSFREWISGKVDTQYF.

There are a few counts of this clonotype. V and J are TRBV10-3 and TRBJ1-1, with D possibly TRBD1 on 6 matching bases. Trimming cost V 8 bases and J 4 bases, with 17 bases left between them. Germline V gene sequence: CDR1 ENHRY, CDR2 SYGVKD. The CDR3 contains 14 residues. The DNA for the CDR3 is TGTGCCATCGGGTCCCCGGGGGGCTTCACTGAAGCTTTCTTT. This codes for CAIGSPGGFTEAFF.

This clonotype was recorded many times. The genes are TRBV2 and TRBJ2-1, with 7 bases lining up with TRBD1. The CDR3 length is 15 residues. Germline lookup yields CDR1 SNHLY and CDR2 FYNNEI. The ends lost 3 bases at V and 0 bases at J; junction bases unmatched: 2. The CDR3 nucleotides are TGTGCCAGCAGTGAGGGACAGATCTCCTACAATGAGCAGTTCTTC. This codes for CASSEGQISYNEQFF.

This clonotype was seen repeatedly, ten times or more. V usage is TRBV29-1 and J usage is TRBJ2-1; D may be TRBD2 (5 bases). V was pared by 4 bases and J by 3 bases, with 10 bases between. Germline V gene data show CDR1 as SQVTM and CDR2 as ANQGSEA. The CDR3 is 13 amino acids. Here the CDR3 DNA reads TGCAGCGTTGGCGAAGCGGACTACAATGAGCAGTTCTTC. It specifies CSVGEADYNEQFF.

This clonotype was counted ten times or more. This chain connects TRBV2 to TRBJ1-4; the match to TRBD1 covers 7 bases. The CDR3 has 15 residues. The V and J ends lost 0 bases and 8 bases, in that order; junction bases with no gene match: 6. Germline lookup yields CDR1 SNHLY and CDR2 FYNNEI. CDR3 nucleotide sequence: TGTGCCAGCAGTGAAGCGGCCAGGGGGAGGGAAAAACTGTTTTTT. It encodes CASSEAARGREKLFF.

This clonotype was detected a few times. This may arise from a read error, as a much more abundant clone is one base away. This chain links TRBV20-1 with TRBJ2-4; 7 bases map to TRBD2. The germline V gene has CDR1 DFQATT and CDR2 SNEGSKA (reference sequence). The CDR3 contains 15 residues. V lost 1 base and J lost 1; bases outside the gene matches: 4. CDR3 nucleotide sequence: TGCAGTGCTAGAGCCAGCGGGACGGCCAAAAACATTCAGTACTTC. Protein: CSARASGTAKNIQYF.

This clonotype occurred many times. The gene calls are TRBV10-3 and TRBJ1-5; TRBD1 matches 9 bases. The trim removed 10 bases at V and 3 bases at J, leaving 16 bases unmatched. The length of the CDR3 is 17 residues. CDR1 is ENHRY and CDR2 is SYGVKD in the germline V gene. The CDR3, as DNA: TGTGCCACACTACCGGGCACGGGACAGGGCCTCAATCAGCCCCAGCATTTT. Protein sequence: CATLPGTGQGLNQPQHF.

Only a few counts were recorded for this clonotype. The chain links TRBV28 to TRBJ2-1; D is perhaps TRBD1 or TRBD2 (5 bases each). This CDR3 region has 13 residues. Looked up from germline, CDR1 is MDHEN and CDR2 is SYDVKM. V lost 4 bases to trimming and J lost 9 bases, with 13 bases between them. CDR3 in amino acids: CASSSPSGTEQFF. The DNA for the CDR3 is TGTGCCAGCAGTTCCCCCTCCGGGACTGAGCAGTTCTTC.

V is TRBV6-5 and J is TRBJ2-7; 8 positions match TRBD1. V trimming: 0 bases; J trimming: 2 bases; junction bases outside the gene matches: 3. CDR3 size: 15 residues. CDR1 is MNHEY, CDR2 SVGAGI, per germline. CDR3 protein: CASSYSQGETYEQYF. Here the CDR3 DNA reads TGTGCCAGCAGTTACTCACAGGGGGAGACCTACGAGCAGTACTTC.

This clonotype was observed many times. V usage is TRBV6-1 and J usage is TRBJ1-2; D gene uncertain. The CDR3 is 13 residues long. The V end lost 7 bases, the J end lost 7 bases, and 16 bases lay between the germline ends. Germline V gene lookup returns CDR1 MNHNS and CDR2 SASEGT. The CDR3 sequence is CASTRGSLGGYTF. The CDR3 bases are TGTGCCAGCACCCGGGGATCGTTGGGTGGCTACACCTTC.

There are many counts of this clonotype. This chain joins TRBV30 and TRBJ2-1; no reliable D call. With 5 bases removed from V and 5 bases from J, the gap between germline ends came to 7 bases. CDR1 GTSNPN and CDR2 SVGIG come from the germline V gene (reference sequence). This CDR3 comprises 11 residues. In DNA form, the CDR3 reads TGTGCCTGGGGACCAAACAATGAGCAGTTCTTC. Encoded protein: CAWGPNNEQFF.

This clonotype was counted many times. V and J are TRBV15 and TRBJ2-1; 14 nucleotides agree with TRBD2. J lost 8 bases, V lost 8 bases, and 5 bases had no gene match. The CDR3 is 14 residues long. Germline CDR1 reads LNHNV; CDR2 reads YYDKDF (reference sequence). The CDR3 DNA is TGTGCCACCTCCGGGACTAGCGGGAGTCATGAGCAGTTCTTC. This encodes CATSGTSGSHEQFF.

This clonotype showed up many times. The V and J genes are TRBV12-3 or TRBV12-4 and TRBJ2-5, with a possible D match to TRBD2 (6 bases). Trimming shortened V by 3 bases and J by 9 bases, and 14 bases separated the two germline ends. This CDR3 is built from 13 residues. CDR3 loop: CASSLEGLRAQYF. Here the CDR3 DNA reads TGTGCCAGCAGTTTGGAGGGGTTGCGGGCCCAGTACTTC.

This clonotype appeared a few times. V usage is TRBV10-2 and J usage is TRBJ2-6, with D hard to call. The CDR3 has 13 amino acids. In germline, CDR1 is WSHSY, CDR2 SAAADI. V gave up 4 bases and J gave up 3 bases, with 4 bases separating them. This CDR3 is CASSGDGANVLTF. The CDR3 coding sequence is TGCGCCAGCAGTGGGGATGGGGCCAACGTCCTGACTTTC.

The chain links TRBV3-1 to TRBJ2-3; TRBD2 matches 7 bases. The length of the CDR3 is 15 residues. With V trimmed by 5 bases and J by 0 bases, 5 bases remained unmatched. Germline V gene data show CDR1 as LGHDT and CDR2 as YNNKEL (reference sequence). The CDR3 protein is CASSDLAESTDTQYF. The CDR3 bases are TGTGCCAGCAGCGACCTAGCGGAGAGCACAGATACGCAGTATTTT.

The J gene is TRBJ1-1, the V gene TRBV27; D perhaps matches TRBD1 (6 bases). CDR3 length equals 16 residues. V gave up 5 bases and J gave up 4 bases, with 20 bases separating them. CDR1 and CDR2 (germline): MNHEY, SMNVEV (reference sequence). DNA of the CDR3: TGTGCCAGCAGTCCAGTTGCGATAACAGGGAGCACTGAAGCTTTCTTT. Protein sequence: CASSPVAITGSTEAFF.

The chain has TRBV7-6 and TRBJ2-7, with 8 bases matching TRBD2. Losses at the gene ends were 5 bases for V and 5 bases for J; bases not matched to a gene: 8. The CDR3 length is 14 residues. CDR1 SGHVS and CDR2 FNYEAQ come from the germline V gene. The CDR3 DNA reads TGTGCCAGCAGCCCGGGGGGGCCCCCCAACGAGCAGTACTTC. Residues: CASSPGGPPNEQYF. The variable domain in full, completed from reference TRBV7-6 and TRBJ2-7, reads GAGVSQSPRYKVTKRGQDVALRCDPISGHVSLYWYRQALGQGPEFLTYFNYEAQQDKSGLPNDRFSAERPEGSISTLTIQRTEQRDSAMYRCASSPGGPPNEQYFGPGTRLTVT.

This clonotype was seen only a few times. V is TRBV10-3 and J is TRBJ1-4; TRBD1 matches at 8 bases. The CDR3 length is 13 residues. V lost 9 bases and J lost 5; bases outside the gene matches: 5. Per germline, CDR1 ENHRY and CDR2 SYGVKD. CDR3 nucleotide sequence: TGTGCCATTTCGCGGACAGGGAATGAAAAACTGTTTTTT. Residues: CAISRTGNEKLFF.

The rearrangement uses TRBV7-2 and TRBJ2-2; the D is unclear. The CDR3 is 15 residues long. V lost 6 bases and J lost 5, with 16 bases in between. Germline V lookup: CDR1 SGHTA, CDR2 FQGNSA. CDR3 bases: TGTGCCAGCAGTCAAACAAAGGGCCAAACCGGGGAGCTGTTTTTT. It is translated as CASSQTKGQTGELFF.

Ten or more counts support this clonotype. This sequence joins TRBV27 and TRBJ1-1; TRBD1 might be the D (6 bases). Germline V gene lookup returns CDR1 MNHEY and CDR2 SMNVEV (reference sequence). This CDR3 region has 14 residues. The V and J ends lost 2 bases and 4 bases respectively, with 11 bases between them. The CDR3 nucleotides are TGTGCCAGCAGTTTAAAGGGGGTGGGCACTGAAGCTTTCTTT. Protein: CASSLKGVGTEAFF.

Many counts were recorded for this clonotype. V usage is TRBV11-3 and J usage is TRBJ2-1; 14 nucleotides line up with TRBD2. V was clipped by 0 bases and J by 7 bases; unmatched bases: 8. The V gene's germline CDR1 is SGHNT and CDR2 YENEEA. This CDR3 has 18 amino acids. CDR3 coding DNA: TGTGCCAGCAGCTTAGATCGGGGACTAGCGGGAGTACTGAATGAGCAGTTCTTC. Its protein is CASSLDRGLAGVLNEQFF.

This clonotype has more than one count but fewer than ten. The chain joins TRBV10-3 to TRBJ1-1; TRBD1 matches 8 bases. Trimming took 1 base from V and 10 from J; bases not matched to a gene: 8. Looked up from germline, CDR1 is ENHRY and CDR2 is SYGVKD. This CDR3 comprises 14 residues. This CDR3 reads CAISELDRASGAFF. CDR3 sequence (DNA): TGTGCCATCAGTGAGTTGGACAGGGCAAGTGGAGCTTTCTTT.

This clonotype has at least ten counts. V gene TRBV2 combines with J gene TRBJ2-1; TRBD1 or TRBD2 may be the D gene (5 bases each). The CDR3 has 15 amino acids. V was cut by 2 bases and J by 2 bases, with 10 bases left in between. The germline V gene has CDR1 SNHLY and CDR2 FYNNEI. CDR3 sequence reads: CASSEKGEPYNEQFF. The CDR3 DNA sequence: TGTGCCAGCAGTGAAAAAGGGGAGCCCTACAATGAGCAGTTCTTC.

This clonotype was counted ten times or more. The chain couples TRBV18 to TRBJ1-4, with TRBD1 as a possible D gene (5 bases). Germline-derived CDR1 and CDR2 are KGHSH and LQKENI. V lost 3 bases to trimming and J lost 3 bases, with 8 bases between them. The CDR3 runs to 14 residues. CDR3 sequence: CASSPTGPNEKLFF. In DNA, the CDR3 is TGTGCCAGCTCACCGACGGGACCTAATGAAAAACTGTTTTTT.

As regards this clonotype: This may be a read error, as it is one base from a much larger clone. This chain joins TRBV2 and TRBJ2-1; D is unclear. The CDR3 is 15 amino acids. Germline CDR1 SNHLY, CDR2 FYNNEI. The CDR3 protein is CASSDLGLSYNERFF. CDR3 bases: TGTGCCAGCAGTGACCTGGGGTTGTCCTACAATGAGCGGTTCTTC. Based on the CDR3 plus reference TRBV2 and TRBJ2-1, the full variable domain is EPEVTQTPSHQVTQMGQEVILRCVPISNHLYFYWYRQILGQKVEFLVSFYNNEISEKSEIFDDQFSVERPDGSNFTLKIRSTKLEDSAMYFCASSDLGLSYNERFFGPGTRLTVL.

The genes are TRBV7-8 and TRBJ2-1, with TRBD2 matching over 11 bases. Per the germline V gene, CDR1 is SGHVS and CDR2 is FQNEAQ. The CDR3 has 16 amino acids. V dropped 6 bases and J dropped 7; count of bases not matched to a gene: 11. CDR3 sequence (DNA): TGTGCCAGCAGTCTAGGCCGTAGCGGGAGGGAAAATGAGCAGTTCTTC. Its translation is CASSLGRSGRENEQFF. Full variable domain (outside the CDR3, taken from reference TRBV7-8 and TRBJ2-1): GAGVSQSPRYKVAKRGQDVALRCDPISGHVSLFWYQQALGQGPEFLTYFQNEAQLDKSGLPSDRFFAERPEGSVSTLKIQRTQQEDSAVYLCASSLGRSGRENEQFFGPGTRLTVL.

This clonotype showed up many times. This chain links TRBV20-1 with TRBJ1-4, with D unclear. The length of the CDR3 is 12 residues. CDR1 and CDR2 from the germline V gene are DFQATT and SNEGSKA (reference sequence). Trimming cost V 5 bases and J 8 bases, with 12 bases left between them. The CDR3 is CSASDSWEKLFF. DNA for the CDR3: TGCAGTGCTTCTGACTCCTGGGAAAAACTGTTTTTT.

This clonotype was counted at least ten times. This chain joins TRBV19 and TRBJ2-3, with D maybe TRBD1 (5 bases). Germline V gene sequence: CDR1 LNHDA, CDR2 SQIVND (reference sequence). The CDR3 contains 13 residues. V dropped 6 bases and J dropped 5 bases, with 12 bases sitting between them. CDR3 sequence: CASRDIVGDTQYF. CDR3 sequence (DNA): TGTGCCAGTAGGGACATCGTGGGAGATACGCAGTATTTT.

This clonotype was recorded at least ten times. The chain joins TRBV7-2 to TRBJ2-1; 7 positions match TRBD2. CDR1 SGHTA and CDR2 FQGNSA come from the germline V gene. The CDR3 contains 15 residues. The junction had 5 bases not matched to a gene; V was cut back by 0 bases and J by 6 bases. CDR3 sequence: CASSLAGGPINEQFF. Written as DNA, the CDR3 is TGTGCCAGCAGCTTAGCGGGAGGGCCAATCAATGAGCAGTTCTTC.

This clonotype was counted many times. This chain connects TRBV28 to TRBJ2-1; 10 nucleotides agree with TRBD2. The CDR3 loop spans 17 amino acids. V gave up 4 bases and J gave up 2 bases; unmatched junction bases: 8. Germline lookup yields CDR1 MDHEN and CDR2 SYDVKM. CDR3 nucleotides: TGTGCCAGCAGTTCCTTTTCCGGACTAGCGGCCTACAATGAGCAGTTCTTC. This encodes CASSSFSGLAAYNEQFF.

In this sample, this clonotype turned up many times. V is TRBV20-1 and J is TRBJ2-1; D may be TRBD1 or TRBD2 (7 bases each). The CDR3 totals 17 residues. From germline, CDR1 is DFQATT and CDR2 SNEGSKA (reference sequence). The germline V and J ends were trimmed by 1 base and 6 bases, with 22 bases remaining between them. CDR3 protein: CSARAHLIRGRGNEQFF. In DNA, the CDR3 is TGCAGTGCTAGAGCTCACCTAATCAGGGGGAGGGGCAATGAGCAGTTCTTC.